These 32 T cell receptor beta chains were all obtained from the same sample, sequenced in a study of T cell repertoires in ileal Crohn's disease (dated by TCRdb to between 2019 and 2020). Per the publication, the time point label means: neoterminal ileum biopsy at postoperative endoscopy, about 6 months after surgery. Receptor libraries were prepared by the immunoSEQ multiplex PCR assay. TCRdb limited this immuneACCESS table to in-frame rearrangements with V and J called. A share of clones is missing; checked studies link under half to unresolved V genes, and the rest is unexplained. Across this sample there are approximately 7,200 clones, with around 70% seen only once. Together, the top ten hold 9% of the sample. Sequenced: ileal tissue. These receptors all come from an adult with Crohn's disease.

The chain has TRBV9 and TRBJ2-3; 8 bases match TRBD1. Germline lookup yields CDR1 SGDLS and CDR2 YYNGEE. The CDR3 runs to 13 residues. V gave up 3 bases and J gave up 6 bases; unmatched junction bases: 3. The DNA of the CDR3 is TGTGCCAGCAGCGCAGGGGGCGAGGATACGCAGTATTTT. It yields the protein CASSAGGEDTQYF.

In its sample, this clone was seen a few times. The rearrangement links TRBV27 to TRBJ2-7, with a possible D match to TRBD1 (6 bases). The V end was cut by 4 bases, the J end by 4 bases, with 23 bases between. Germline lookup yields CDR1 MNHEY and CDR2 SMNVEV (reference sequence). This CDR3 is built from 17 residues. CDR3 sequence: CASSSGPGRTEFYEQYF. The CDR3 DNA sequence: TGTGCCAGCAGTTCGGGTCCGGGTCGGACAGAGTTTTACGAGCAGTACTTC.

This chain links TRBV5-1 with TRBJ2-7, with D possibly matching TRBD2 (5 bases). Germline V gene data show CDR1 as SGHRS and CDR2 as YFSETQ. Trimming stripped 5 bases from V and 5 bases from J, with 14 bases between. This CDR3 comprises 13 residues. The CDR3 spells CASRPLQRNEQYF. CDR3 nucleotides: TGCGCCAGCAGGCCCCTACAGCGGAACGAGCAGTACTTC.

The gene calls are TRBV9 and TRBJ2-1; D is ambiguous. CDR1 is SGDLS and CDR2 is YYNGEE in the germline V gene. The CDR3 consists of 14 residues. Trimming removed 0 bases at V and 3 bases at J, with 7 bases between. The CDR3, as DNA: TGTGCCAGCAGCGTAGTTGGCCGCTACAATGAGCAGTTCTTC. It translates to CASSVVGRYNEQFF.

The J gene is TRBJ1-1, the V gene TRBV7-9; 7 nucleotides match TRBD1. The CDR3 has 15 amino acids. J was trimmed by 3 bases and V by 4 bases; bases with no gene match: 8. Germline loops: CDR1 SEHNR, CDR2 FQNEAQ (reference sequence). The CDR3 region has the DNA TGTGCCAGCAGCTCGCGGCCGGGACAGCACACTGAAGCTTTCTTT. This encodes CASSSRPGQHTEAFF.

As regards this clone: Other DNA sequences in the same sample also yield this CDR3. The chain recombines TRBV6-5 with TRBJ2-1; 7 bases match TRBD2. V lost 2 bases, J lost 7 bases, and 5 bases stayed unmatched. The germline gives CDR1 MNHEY, CDR2 SVGAGI. The CDR3 totals 14 residues. The CDR3 DNA reads as TGTGCCAGCAGTTACGGGTGGGAGGGAAATGAGCAGTTCTTC. Its protein is CASSYGWEGNEQFF.

This chain joins TRBV6-1 and TRBJ2-1, with TRBD1 matching over 7 bases. The V gene's germline CDR1 is MNHNS and CDR2 SASEGT. V trimming: 7 bases; J trimming: 6 bases; junction bases outside the gene matches: 6. The CDR3 extends over 13 amino acids. The chain's CDR3 is CASIIQGTNEQFF. CDR3 nucleotides: TGTGCCAGCATAATACAGGGGACCAATGAGCAGTTCTTC.

The chain combines TRBV10-1 with TRBJ2-5; a weak D match, TRBD2 (5 bases). This CDR3 has 13 amino acids. Trimming took off 4 bases at V and 11 bases at J, with 17 bases between the two ends. The V gene's germline CDR1 is WNHNN and CDR2 SYGVQD (reference sequence). The CDR3 here is CASSVGIGLEQYF. In DNA form, the CDR3 reads TGCGCCAGCAGTGTCGGGATCGGGTTAGAGCAGTACTTC.

This clone was seen once. This chain links TRBV7-9 with TRBJ1-2, with TRBD1 as a possible D gene (6 bases). There are 16 residues in the CDR3. The germline V gene has CDR1 SEHNR and CDR2 FQNEAQ (reference sequence). V shed 6 bases and J shed 4 bases, with 21 bases lying between them. CDR3 amino acids: CASRASGGAGIYGYTF. CDR3 bases: TGTGCCAGCAGGGCTTCGGGGGGGGCTGGGATCTATGGCTACACCTTC.

The CDR3 DNA follows: TGTGCCAGCACCTTGAAGGGGGTGAGGTACGAGCAGTACTTC. Its protein is CASTLKGVRYEQYF. The chain joins TRBV28 to TRBJ2-7; weak D call: TRBD1 (6 bases). Germline loops: CDR1 MDHEN, CDR2 SYDVKM. The CDR3 runs 14 residues. Trimming took 7 bases from V and 4 from J, leaving 17 bases between them.

The chain couples TRBV20-1 to TRBJ2-5; D not certain. This CDR3 has 9 amino acids. CDR1 is DFQATT and CDR2 is SNEGSKA in the germline V gene (reference sequence). V was cut by 5 bases and J by 5 bases, with 3 bases left in between. The CDR3 sequence: CSAPETQYF. The CDR3 DNA follows: TGCAGTGCTCCGGAGACCCAGTACTTC.

The chain couples TRBV5-1 to TRBJ2-1; TRBD1 agrees at 7 bases. Trimming took 4 bases from V and 0 from J; bases not matched to a gene: 4. Germline values: CDR1 SGHRS, CDR2 YFSETQ. This CDR3 spans 15 amino acids. As DNA, the CDR3 is TGCGCCAGCAGCCCGGGGACAGCCTCCTACAATGAGCAGTTCTTC. It specifies CASSPGTASYNEQFF.

This clone has just one count. The J gene is TRBJ2-7, the V gene TRBV18, with 7 bases matching TRBD2. CDR3 size: 15 residues. Germline CDR1 KGHSH, CDR2 LQKENI. The trim removed 3 bases at V and 2 bases at J, leaving 7 bases unmatched. CDR3 in DNA: TGTGCCAGCTCACCGGGAGCGGGGAGAACCTACGAGCAGTACTTC. Amino acid sequence: CASSPGAGRTYEQYF.

This chain connects TRBV9 to TRBJ1-1; TRBD1 matches at 10 bases. The CDR3 contains 16 residues. Germline V lookup: CDR1 SGDLS, CDR2 YYNGEE. The V gene end was trimmed by 0 bases and the J gene end by 4 bases; junction bases not matched to a gene: 6. This chain's CDR3 is CASSVATGGLGTEAFF. CDR3 sequence (DNA): TGTGCCAGCAGCGTAGCGACAGGGGGCTTGGGCACTGAAGCTTTCTTT. The full variable domain, with the rest looked up from reference TRBV9 and TRBJ1-1, is DSGVTQTPKHLITATGQRVTLRCSPRSGDLSVYWYQQSLDQGLQFLIQYYNGEERAKGNILERFSAQQFPDLHSELNLSSLELGDSALYFCASSVATGGLGTEAFFGQGTRLTVV.

The rearrangement uses TRBV5-1 and TRBJ2-7; 14 nucleotides match TRBD2. CDR1 is SGHRS and CDR2 is YFSETQ in the germline V gene. J lost 7 bases, V lost 0 bases, and 3 bases had no gene match. CDR3 length: 15 amino acids. CDR3 nucleotides: TGCGCCAGCAGCTTGGGACTAGCGGGGGGGCGGGAGCAGTACTTC. It codes for CASSLGLAGGREQYF.

This chain joins TRBV6-5 and TRBJ2-7; 8 nucleotides agree with TRBD1. Losses at the gene ends were 10 bases for V and 1 base for J; bases not matched to a gene: 6. Germline V lookup: CDR1 MNHEY, CDR2 SVGAGI. The CDR3 has 13 residues. This CDR3 reads CATLGDRSYEQYF. In DNA, the CDR3 is TGTGCCACCCTGGGGGACAGGTCCTACGAGCAGTACTTC.

This rearrangement joins TRBV9 to TRBJ2-4; TRBD1 matches at 8 bases. The CDR3 totals 13 residues. The V segment lost 4 bases and the J segment 6 bases; nucleotides outside the gene matches: 3. Germline V gives CDR1 SGDLS, CDR2 YYNGEE. This chain's CDR3 is CASSRDRGNIQYF. For the CDR3, the DNA is TGTGCCAGCAGCAGAGACAGGGGAAACATTCAGTACTTC.

This clone was counted only a few times. In DNA form, the CDR3 reads TGTGCCAGCAGTGATCAGGCGAACACCGGGGAGCTGTTTTTT. Protein product: CASSDQANTGELFF. This chain links TRBV25-1 with TRBJ2-2, with D hard to call. Trimming pared 3 bases from V and 0 bases from J, leaving 5 bases between. The CDR3 has 14 amino acids. Germline CDR1 and CDR2: MGHDK and SYGVNS.

The rearrangement links TRBV15 to TRBJ1-5; D remains ambiguous. The V gene lost 1 base and the J gene lost 6 bases, with 19 bases spanning the gap. This CDR3 has 17 amino acids. Germline CDR1 LNHNV, CDR2 YYDKDF (reference sequence). As DNA, the CDR3 is TGTGCCACCAGCAGAGGTCGGGGAAGGGATTCTGGTCAGCCCCAGCATTTT. It specifies CATSRGRGRDSGQPQHF.

This clone has only a few counts. The CDR3 bases are TGTGCCAGCAGTTATCGACAACCCACTAGCACAGATACGCAGTATTTT. Amino acids: CASSYRQPTSTDTQYF. This chain joins TRBV6-5 and TRBJ2-3; D is unclear. The germline gives CDR1 MNHEY, CDR2 SVGAGI. CDR3 size: 16 residues. V lost 3 bases and J 0 bases, leaving 13 bases between the germline ends.

The genes are TRBV29-1 and TRBJ1-2; no definite D call. The CDR3 runs 13 residues. V dropped 5 bases and J dropped 4 bases, with 14 bases sitting between them. The germline gives CDR1 SQVTM, CDR2 ANQGSEA. The CDR3 region is CSVRSWASYGYTF. CDR3 coding DNA: TGCAGCGTTAGATCCTGGGCATCCTATGGCTACACCTTC.

V is TRBV30 and J is TRBJ1-5, with 8 bases lining up with TRBD1. The CDR3 spans 13 residues. The J segment lost 5 bases and the V segment lost 3 bases, leaving 3 bases of the junction unmatched. Germline CDR1 reads GTSNPN; CDR2 reads SVGIG (reference sequence). CDR3 DNA: TGTGCCTGGAGGGGACAGGCCGATCAGCCCCAGCATTTT. Translating gives CAWRGQADQPQHF.

The chain uses TRBV21-1 and TRBJ1-1. TRBV21-1 is a pseudogene segment. The CDR3 is made up of 17 amino acids. CDR3 DNA sequence: TGTGCCAGCAGCAAAGATGACGAGGGAGGCATGAACACTGAAGCTTTCTTT. Its translation is CASSKDDEGGMNTEAFF.

The rearrangement links TRBV5-4 to TRBJ2-7; maybe TRBD1 (7 bases). V was pared by 5 bases and J by 0 bases, with 18 bases between. Germline values: CDR1 SGHNT, CDR2 YYREEE (reference sequence). The CDR3 covers 16 residues. The CDR3 loop reads CASSRETGRSSYEQYF. The CDR3 DNA reads as TGTGCCAGCAGTCGGGAGACAGGGAGGAGCTCCTACGAGCAGTACTTC.

As DNA, the CDR3 is TGTGCCAGCAGGGACTTCTCTGGGGCCAACGTCCTGACTTTC. Translation: CASRDFSGANVLTF. The V call is TRBV7-2, the J call TRBJ2-6; the D gene is possibly TRBD2 (5 bases). CDR3 length: 14 residues. Germline V CDR1 and CDR2: SGHTA, FQGNSA. Trimming left V 6 bases short and J 0 bases short, with 6 bases between.

The V and J genes are TRBV6-1 and TRBJ1-4, with 9 positions matching TRBD1. Germline CDR1 and CDR2: MNHNS and SASEGT. The CDR3 is 14 residues long. Trimming cost V 7 bases and J 6 bases; bases outside gene matches: 6. CDR3 sequence: CASTPDRGDEKLFF. CDR3 in DNA: TGTGCCAGCACCCCGGACAGGGGAGATGAAAAACTGTTTTTT.

V is TRBV12-5 and J is TRBJ2-5; the D is unclear. The J call is uncertain, as TRBJ2-7 better fits the DNA end. Germline V gene lookup returns CDR1 LGHNT and CDR2 FRNRAP. The CDR3 is 12 residues long. The chain's CDR3 is CASGNSALEQYF. The DNA for the CDR3 is TGTGCTAGTGGTAACAGTGCCCTCGAGCAGTACTTC.

The gene calls are TRBV14 and TRBJ1-3; D remains unclear. Germline loops: CDR1 SGHDN, CDR2 FVKESK. This CDR3 contains 15 residues. Trimming left V 0 bases short and J 4 bases short, with 10 bases between. This CDR3 reads CASSQDMGGGNTIYF. The CDR3 DNA is TGTGCCAGCAGCCAAGATATGGGAGGCGGAAACACCATATATTTT.

The rearrangement joins TRBV21-1 to TRBJ1-5; the tabulated D call, TRBD1, remains unverified against the DNA. TRBV21-1 is flagged as a pseudogene. The CDR3 extends over 15 amino acids. The CDR3 region has the DNA TGTGCCAGCAGCAAAATGGGGCAGGGGAATCAGCCCCAGCATTTT. Its protein product is CASSKMGQGNQPQHF.

The J gene is TRBJ2-3, the V gene TRBV21-1; TRBD2, the D gene given by the table, was not confirmed from the DNA. TRBV21-1 counts as a pseudogene. The CDR3 consists of 10 residues. The CDR3 loop is CASSNYTQYF. In DNA, the CDR3 is TGTGCCAGCAGCAACTATACGCAGTATTTT.

This chain joins TRBV10-2 and TRBJ2-5, with 8 bases that match TRBD2. The DNA end favors TRBJ2-7, so the J call may be wrong. The CDR3 has 14 amino acids. Per the germline V gene, CDR1 is WSHSY and CDR2 is SAAADI. The CDR3 spells CASGLAGRSYEQYF. CDR3 sequence (DNA): TGCGCCAGCGGATTAGCGGGAAGATCCTACGAGCAGTACTTC.

The rearrangement uses TRBV7-7 and TRBJ1-1; D gene ambiguous. The CDR3 has 13 residues. V shed 10 bases and J shed 0 bases, with 12 bases lying between them. Germline CDR1 SSHAT, CDR2 FNYEAQ (reference sequence). DNA for the CDR3: TGTGCCACCAAGCGCCTTGTGAACACTGAAGCTTTCTTT. Translated: CATKRLVNTEAFF.